This T cell receptor (beta chain) was recorded in a study of T cell responses to AZD1222 COVID-19 vaccine (dated by TCRdb to 2020 to 2022). General notes on the study: A total of under 250 trial participants underwent TCR sequencing, of whom roughly 210 had received two doses of AZD1222 and 26 had received two doses of the MenACWY control vaccine. Enrollment into the trials was organized by age into subgroups of 18-55, 56-69 and 70-plus years, and those subgroups contained roughly 150, 30 and 60 TCR-sequenced participants, respectively. The paper as a whole reports these results and caveats: Because no day 14 peak-response samples were available, repertoires were characterized only after the peak T cell response. Reportedly, almost half of the unique spike-specific TCRs recognized epitopes lying outside the regions that are mutated in the B.1.351 and B.1.1.7 variants. Participants were mostly white British, with more females than males. The authors suggested clonal diversity may have been underestimated. In the small 56-69-year group, the increase in depth fell short of significance, most likely because of low power. Conclusions about previously exposed vaccinees are limited because only five or six AZD1222 recipients were SARS-CoV-2 seropositive at baseline. After two AZD1222 doses, both the breadth and the depth of spike-specific TCRs were significantly higher than at day 0 and than in MenACWY recipients. The whole spike protein was spanned by vaccine-associated CD4 TCRs, and dominant responses were seen in regions 160-218 and 743-854.

The CDR3 regions of human TCRbeta chains were analyzed by immunosequencing. The published analysis was carried out like this. TCRs in the repertoires were compared against a reference library of SARS-CoV-2-specific TCRs that had been generated with the MIRA antigen-specificity platform. Breadth meant the fraction of unique TCRs that were SARS-CoV-2-associated, whereas depth meant the fraction of total T cells that were SARS-CoV-2-associated. Using the MIRA data, each spike-specific TCR was mapped to the spike region that the TCR reacts to and placed in a CD4 or CD8 class. Log10-transformed breadth and depth values were compared by one-way ANOVA with Sidak's multiple comparisons tests. The table was pulled from immuneACCESS by TCRdb, which kept in-frame rearrangements only. Such tables lose some clones; where checked, under half of the loss comes from unresolved V genes, and the rest has no known cause. That table furnishes V, J and clone size, whereas the DNA furnished D and trimming. This sample has about 88,000 clones in its table, and around nine tenths of those were observed once. The ten top clones hold around 5.8% of the sample.

CDR1 is given as MDHEN and CDR2 as SYDVKM, both from the germline V gene. The CDR3 holds 13 amino acids from the cysteine to the phenylalanine. The CDR3 DNA has 39 bases and is translated from base 1. The V end loses 7 bases and the J end loses 7 bases, and a stretch of 13 bases separates them. Concerning this clone itself: This clone's antigen is unknown. Qualities for individual bases were not recorded, and no much larger clone is one base off.

Interpreted using the paper, the time point label stands for: about 28 days (+/-7) after the second vaccine dose. AZD1222 recipients given second doses at about 4 weeks or at about 12 weeks were pooled, since spike-specific TCR depth and breadth were not found to differ between the two schedules. Vaccinee samples came from UK trials COV001 and COV002, including a single-blind randomized controlled phase 2/3 trial of AZD1222 (ChAdOx1 nCoV-19) in healthy adults. For TCRbeta chain sequencing, PBMC samples from trial participants were taken at day 0 and at day 28 after the second dose. This material consisted of peripheral blood, taken 28 days after the second AZD1222 dose. This receptor chain uses TRBV28 and TRBJ1-4, with no confidently assigned D gene. The sequence was obtained from an adult who received the AZD1222 COVID-19 vaccine. The CDR3 has the sequence CASKRVSSEKLFF. Read as DNA, the sequence is TGTGCCAGCAAACGGGTGTCTAGTGAAAAACTGTTTTTT. When the CDR3 is completed using the reference TRBV28 and TRBJ1-4 genes on either side, the full variable domain is DVKVTQSSRYLVKRTGEKVFLECVQDMDHENMFWYRQDPGLGLRLIYFSYDVKMKEKGDIPEGYSVSREKKERFSLILESASTNQTSMYLCASKRVSSEKLFFGSGTQLSVL.